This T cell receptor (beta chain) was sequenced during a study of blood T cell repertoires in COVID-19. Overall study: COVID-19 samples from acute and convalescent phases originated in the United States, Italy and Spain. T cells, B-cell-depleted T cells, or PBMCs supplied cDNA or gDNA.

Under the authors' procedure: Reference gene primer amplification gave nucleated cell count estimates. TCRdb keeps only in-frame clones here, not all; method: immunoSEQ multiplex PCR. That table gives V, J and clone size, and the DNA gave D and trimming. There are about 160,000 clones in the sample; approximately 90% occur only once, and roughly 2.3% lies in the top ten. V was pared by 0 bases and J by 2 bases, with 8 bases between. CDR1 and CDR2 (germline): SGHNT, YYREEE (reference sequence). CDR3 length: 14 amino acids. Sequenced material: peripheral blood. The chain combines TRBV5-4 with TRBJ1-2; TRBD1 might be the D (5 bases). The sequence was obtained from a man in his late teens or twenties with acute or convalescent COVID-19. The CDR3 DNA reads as TGTGCCAGCAGCTTGGTGGGGGGGAACTATGGCTACACCTTC. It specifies CASSLVGGNYGYTF.